The 10 T cell receptor beta chains below were found in one sample sequenced in a study of blood T cell repertoires in COVID-19. Profiling relied on immunoSEQ multiplex PCR, and the TCRdb table lists in-frame clones only, not all of them. Of some 260,000 clones listed, approximately 79% are singletons. The sequencing sample was made of PBMCs or T cells enriched from blood (not recorded which). The receptor set was obtained from a man aged 25-45 years with acute COVID-19.

This clone was counted between two and nine times. V gene TRBV7-8 combines with J gene TRBJ2-4; 9 positions agree with TRBD2. J was trimmed by 9 bases and V by 5 bases; bases with no gene match: 5. Germline values: CDR1 SGHVS, CDR2 FQNEAQ. CDR3 length equals 13 residues. As DNA, the CDR3 is TGTGCCAGCAGCGTTGGGCGGGAGGGCATTCAGTACTTC. Translated, it gives CASSVGREGIQYF. Based on the CDR3 plus reference TRBV7-8 and TRBJ2-4, the full variable domain is GAGVSQSPRYKVAKRGQDVALRCDPISGHVSLFWYQQALGQGPEFLTYFQNEAQLDKSGLPSDRFFAERPEGSVSTLKIQRTQQEDSAVYLCASSVGREGIQYFGAGTRLSVL.

The genes are TRBV6-5 and TRBJ2-1; D not resolved. The CDR3 spans 15 residues. Trimming stripped 5 bases from V and 4 bases from J, with 15 bases between. The germline gives CDR1 MNHEY, CDR2 SVGAGI. Here the CDR3 reads CASSTTGVAYNEQFF. CDR3 bases: TGTGCCAGCAGTACTACCGGAGTAGCATACAATGAGCAGTTCTTC.

Only one count was recorded for this clone. The rearrangement links TRBV19 to TRBJ2-3, with TRBD2 identical over 12 bases. The CDR3 is 15 amino acids. V was clipped by 8 bases and J by 6 bases; unmatched bases: 9. From germline, CDR1 is LNHDA and CDR2 SQIVND (reference sequence). CDR3 protein: CASQASGRAVDTQYF. The CDR3 nucleotides are TGTGCCAGTCAGGCTAGCGGGAGGGCCGTTGATACGCAGTATTTT.

This clone has a handful of counts. The chain recombines TRBV2 with TRBJ1-1, with D hard to call. V lost 6 bases, J lost 11 bases, and 13 bases lay in between. Germline values: CDR1 SNHLY, CDR2 FYNNEI. This CDR3 contains 11 residues. The CDR3 coding sequence is TGTGCCAGCAGCGAGACTCGGTGGGCTTTCTTT. Its translation is CASSETRWAFF.

The table lists this clone with a count of one. V and J are TRBV28 and TRBJ1-5; D not resolved. Germline CDR1 is MDHEN and CDR2 is SYDVKM. The V end was cut by 6 bases, the J end by 6 bases, with 9 bases between. The CDR3 runs to 12 residues. CDR3 sequence reads: CASRISGQPQHF. The CDR3, as DNA: TGTGCCAGCAGGATAAGCGGTCAGCCCCAGCATTTT.

The chain has TRBV28 and TRBJ2-2; D is uncertain. Germline loops: CDR1 MDHEN, CDR2 SYDVKM. The CDR3 contains 19 residues. Between the trimmed V and J ends, which lost 0 bases and 0 bases, there was a span of 17 bases. In DNA, the CDR3 is TGTGCCAGCAGTTTATGGCCCCAGTCATCGTCTGCGAACACCGGGGAGCTGTTTTTT. It specifies CASSLWPQSSSANTGELFF.

This chain connects TRBV11-2 to TRBJ2-5; D might be TRBD1 (5 bases). CDR1 and CDR2 from the germline V gene are SGHAT and FQNNGV. The CDR3 sequence is 13 residues long. With 6 bases removed from V and 4 bases from J, the gap between germline ends came to 12 bases. The CDR3 here is CASSLRAAETQYF. CDR3 sequence (DNA): TGTGCCAGCAGTCTCAGGGCGGCAGAGACCCAGTACTTC.

This clone was seen more than once but under ten times. The chain has TRBV4-1 and TRBJ1-2; 7 bases align to TRBD1. The CDR3 is 14 amino acids. The ends lost 4 bases at V and 4 bases at J; junction bases unmatched: 6. Germline V lookup: CDR1 MGHRA, CDR2 YSYEKL. CDR3 bases: TGCGCCAGCAGCCTCCTCCGGGACAGCTATGGCTACACCTTC. It yields the protein CASSLLRDSYGYTF.

The chain combines TRBV3-1 (or the pseudogene TRBV3-2) with TRBJ2-3; TRBD1 is a possible D gene (5 bases). Germline-derived CDR1 and CDR2 are LGHDT and YNNKEL (reference sequence). This CDR3 has 14 amino acids. V shed 3 bases and J shed 2 bases, with 9 bases lying between them. The CDR3 sequence is CASSHGHSTDTQYF. The CDR3 DNA sequence: TGTGCCAGCAGCCATGGACACTCCACAGATACGCAGTATTTT.

CDR3 DNA: TGTGCCAGCAGCCAAGATTCGTGGCCTCCACCCTTCTATGGCTACACCTTC. This translates into CASSQDSWPPPFYGYTF. V usage is TRBV3-1 (or the pseudogene TRBV3-2) and J usage is TRBJ1-2; no firm D call. This CDR3 is built from 17 residues. Trimming removed 0 bases from V and 4 bases from J, with 18 bases in between. From germline, CDR1 is LGHDT and CDR2 YNNKEL (reference sequence).